The 7 T cell receptor delta chains presented below share a single source sample, sequenced in a study of γδ T cells in repeated Plasmodium falciparum infection. Vgamma9/Vdelta2+ and Vdelta2-negative gammadelta T cells were flow-sorted from PBMC for bulk sequencing. TCRdb redid the clone calls on the multiplex PCR reads with CATT. The sample has more than 70,000 delta-chain clones, roughly 0.9% seen once. The sequencing sample was made of gamma-delta T cells from blood. These receptors were collected from a pool of human donors (malaria-infected and uninfected, not separated).

In this sample, this clone turned up a few times. This likely reflects a read error, since a far larger clone is one base away. The sample carries other DNA sequences with the same CDR3. The V gene is TRDV1, the J gene TRDJ1; D not resolved. Germline V CDR1 and CDR2: TSWWSYY, QGS. The CDR3 sequence is 12 residues long. CDR3 amino acids: CALGERGHKLIF. The CDR3 coding sequence is TGTGCTCTTGGCGAACGGGGCCACAAACTCATCTTT.

Worth noting for this clone: The TCRdb protein comes from a much larger clone and disagrees with this DNA's translation at residue 15, likely due to a read error; the protein given here is derived from the DNA. The DNA of the CDR3 is TGTGCCTGTGACACCGGTTCGATGCGGGACGTTCCAAAGCCCGCCGATAAACTCATCTTT. Residues: CACDTGSMRDVPKPADKLIF. The chain carries TRDV2 and TRDJ1; D is ambiguous. This CDR3 spans 20 amino acids. Trimming took 0 bases from V and 3 from J, leaving 28 bases between them. Per the germline V gene, CDR1 is GEAIGNYY and CDR2 is EKD.

Remarks on this clone: This sequence is one base from a far larger clone and is likely a read error. Other DNA sequences of this sample code for an identical CDR3. The V call is TRDV1, the J call TRDJ1, with 8 bases fitting TRDD3. TCRdb records no J gene; here it was assigned by comparing the DNA to germline. CDR1 is TSWWSYY and CDR2 is QGS in the germline V gene. The CDR3 has 25 residues. V was clipped by 6 bases and J by 0 bases; unmatched bases: 36. CDR3 sequence reads: CALGGPPLFPNTPVLGAEHTDKLIF. The DNA for the CDR3 is TGTGCTCTTGGAGGGCCTCCCCTCTTTCCTAACACACCTGTACTGGGGGCCGAGCACACCGATAAACTCATCTTT.

In the case of this clone: A far larger clone is off by one base, so a read error is likely. In the same sample, other DNA sequences code for this CDR3. This rearrangement joins TRDV1 to TRDJ1, with 7 bases lining up with TRDD3. CDR3 length: 18 residues. The germline V gene has CDR1 TSWWSYY and CDR2 QGS. The CDR3 DNA reads as TGTGCTCTTGGGGACCTTTCCGCAGTACTGGGATACACCGATAAGCTCATCTTT. Encoded protein: CALGDLSAVLGYTDKLIF.

As to this clone: This DNA's translation and the protein TCRdb lists, from a much larger clone, do not match at residue 8, likely due to a read error; the protein shown is translated from the DNA. The chain combines TRDV2 with TRDJ1, with a possible D match to TRDD2 (5 bases). Matching the DNA to germline supplied the J gene, which TCRdb does not give. This CDR3 is 18 amino acids long. Germline CDR1 is GEAIGNYY and CDR2 is EKD. The V gene lost 7 bases and the J gene lost 2 bases, with 28 bases spanning the gap. The CDR3 protein is CACYHGTEGPTGTDKLIF. CDR3 in DNA: TGTGCCTGCTACCACGGGACTGAGGGACCTACAGGGACCGATAAACTCATCTTT.

This clone was counted only a few times. A read error likely explains why the TCRdb protein, taken from a much larger clone, differs from this DNA's translation at residue 10; the protein shown is translated from the DNA. The chain links TRDV1 to TRDJ1; tentative D call: TRDD2 (6 bases). The J gene is absent in TCRdb and was assigned here via DNA matching to germline. V lost 0 bases and J lost 8, with 25 bases in between. This CDR3 region has 18 residues. Germline V gene data show CDR1 as TSWWSYY and CDR2 as QGS. For the CDR3, the DNA is TGTGCTCTTGGGGAACTTTTTCCTTCCCCCCTTACGATCAGGAAACTCATCTTT. Residues: CALGELFPSPLTIRKLIF.

This clone was detected many times. The protein given by TCRdb reflects a much larger clone and differs at residue 9 from this DNA's translation, likely from a read error; the protein shown is the DNA's translation. V gene TRDV2 combines with J gene TRDJ1, with TRDD3 matching 7 bases. Here the J gene came from matching the DNA to germline, since TCRdb omits it. From germline, CDR1 is GEAIGNYY and CDR2 EKD. Unmatched junction bases numbered 6, after V lost 1 base and J lost 2 bases. This CDR3 is 15 amino acids long. Written as DNA, the CDR3 is TGTGCCTGTGACACAGTGGGGATAGGTACCGATAAACTCATCTTT. Protein product: CACDTVGIGTDKLIF.